The 2 T cell receptor beta chains listed next were all sequenced from one sample in a study of vaccination effects on CD4 cells after COVID-19. TCRdb's table, derived via immunoSEQ multiplex PCR, lists solely in-frame clones and lacks some. The repertoire consists of approximately 83,000 clones, with over 70% occurring once and the leading ten covering about 1%. Their antigen targets remain unknown. Before sequencing took place, the ViraFEST assay used viral peptide pools to expand antigen-specific CD4+ T cells. The authors isolated CD4+ T cells after about 10 days of culture. Two doses of either BNT162b2 or mRNA-1273 were given to each participant. This sample comprised CD4+ T cells from PBMCs cultured with HCoV-OC43 spike peptides, obtained after COVID-19 vaccination. Subset defined: HCoV-OC43 spike overlapping peptide pool stimulation. The receptors were gathered from a human donor who received a COVID-19 vaccine.

This clone has just a few counts. The chain combines TRBV24-1 with TRBJ1-2, with D possibly matching TRBD1 (6 bases). Deletions cut 5 bases from V and 4 bases from J, with 10 bases between. The CDR3 contains 13 residues. Germline V gives CDR1 KGHDR, CDR2 SFDVKD. The CDR3 protein is CATSAGAAYGYTF. Written as DNA, the CDR3 is TGTGCCACCAGTGCGGGGGCTGCCTATGGCTACACCTTC.

This clone was counted a few times. The chain's CDR3 is CASSQGTGGGSPLHF. CDR3 sequence (DNA): TGTGCCAGCAGCCAGGGGACAGGGGGGGGGTCACCCCTCCACTTT. The chain is built from TRBV7-9 and TRBJ1-6; 11 nucleotides match TRBD1. J gave up 10 bases and V 5 bases, and 7 bases lay outside the gene matches. Germline loops: CDR1 SEHNR, CDR2 FQNEAQ (reference sequence). This CDR3 contains 15 residues.